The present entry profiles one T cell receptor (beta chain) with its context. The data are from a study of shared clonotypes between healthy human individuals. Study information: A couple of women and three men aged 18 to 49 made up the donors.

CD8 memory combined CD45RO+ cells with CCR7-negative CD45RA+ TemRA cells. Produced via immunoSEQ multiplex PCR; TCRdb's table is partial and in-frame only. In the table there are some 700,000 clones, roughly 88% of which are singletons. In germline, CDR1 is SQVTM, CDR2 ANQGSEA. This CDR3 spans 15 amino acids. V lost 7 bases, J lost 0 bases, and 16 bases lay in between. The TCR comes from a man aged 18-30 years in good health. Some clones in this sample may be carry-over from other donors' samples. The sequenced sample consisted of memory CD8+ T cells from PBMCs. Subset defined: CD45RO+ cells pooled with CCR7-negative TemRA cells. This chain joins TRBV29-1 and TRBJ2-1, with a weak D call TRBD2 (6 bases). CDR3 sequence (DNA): TGCAGCGCCATGGAGGGCCAAAGCTCCTACAATGAGCAGTTCTTC. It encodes CSAMEGQSSYNEQFF.